This entry features one T cell receptor (beta chain) sequence. Antigen specificity is unknown. The sample is drawn from a study of siplizumab effects on memory and regulatory T cells. Study-level findings and limits: Unstimulated subsets were the mapping target of only a minor fraction of alloreactive clones.

Assay: immunoSEQ multiplex PCR; the TCRdb copy retains only in-frame clones and omits some. Of 60,000 to 80,000 clones listed, approximately 87% were seen once; the top ten hold 3.8%. The CDR3 has 13 amino acids. Trimming stripped 6 bases from V and 1 base from J, with 9 bases between. Germline V gives CDR1 MNHEY, CDR2 SVGAGI. Source material: memory CD4+ T cells sorted from blood. This chain links TRBV6-5 with TRBJ1-1; maybe TRBD1 (5 bases). This TCR was recovered from a human donor in good health. The CDR3 DNA sequence: TGTGCCAGCAGGCCCGGGACGAACACTGAAGCTTTCTTT. This translates into CASRPGTNTEAFF.